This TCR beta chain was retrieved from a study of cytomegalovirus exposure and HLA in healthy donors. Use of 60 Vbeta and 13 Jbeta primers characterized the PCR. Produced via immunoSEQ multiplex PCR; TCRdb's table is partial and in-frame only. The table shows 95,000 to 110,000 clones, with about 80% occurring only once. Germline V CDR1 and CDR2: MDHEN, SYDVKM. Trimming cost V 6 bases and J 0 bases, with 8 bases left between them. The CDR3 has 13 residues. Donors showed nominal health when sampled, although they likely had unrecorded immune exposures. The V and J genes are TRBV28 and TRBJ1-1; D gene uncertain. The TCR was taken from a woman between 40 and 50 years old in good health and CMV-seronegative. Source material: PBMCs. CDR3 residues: CASRSQLNTEAFF. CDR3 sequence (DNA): TGTGCCAGCAGAAGCCAATTGAACACTGAAGCTTTCTTT. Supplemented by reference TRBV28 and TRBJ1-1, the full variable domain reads DVKVTQSSRYLVKRTGEKVFLECVQDMDHENMFWYRQDPGLGLRLIYFSYDVKMKEKGDIPEGYSVSREKKERFSLILESASTNQTSMYLCASRSQLNTEAFFGQGTRLTVV.